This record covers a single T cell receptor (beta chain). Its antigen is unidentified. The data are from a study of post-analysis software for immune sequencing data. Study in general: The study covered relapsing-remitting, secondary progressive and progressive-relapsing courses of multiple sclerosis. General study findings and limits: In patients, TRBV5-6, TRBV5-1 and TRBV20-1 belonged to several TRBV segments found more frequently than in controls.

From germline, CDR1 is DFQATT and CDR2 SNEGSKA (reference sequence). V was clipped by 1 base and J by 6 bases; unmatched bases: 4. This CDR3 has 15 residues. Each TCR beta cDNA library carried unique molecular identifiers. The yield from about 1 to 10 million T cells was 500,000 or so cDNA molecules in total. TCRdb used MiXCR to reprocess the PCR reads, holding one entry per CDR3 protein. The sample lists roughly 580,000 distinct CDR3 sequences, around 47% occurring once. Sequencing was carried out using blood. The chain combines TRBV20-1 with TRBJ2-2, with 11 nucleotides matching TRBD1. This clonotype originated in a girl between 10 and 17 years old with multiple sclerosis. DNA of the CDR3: TGCAGTGCTAGAGGAGGACAGGGGGCCCCCGGGGAGCTGTTTTTT. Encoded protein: CSARGGQGAPGELFF.